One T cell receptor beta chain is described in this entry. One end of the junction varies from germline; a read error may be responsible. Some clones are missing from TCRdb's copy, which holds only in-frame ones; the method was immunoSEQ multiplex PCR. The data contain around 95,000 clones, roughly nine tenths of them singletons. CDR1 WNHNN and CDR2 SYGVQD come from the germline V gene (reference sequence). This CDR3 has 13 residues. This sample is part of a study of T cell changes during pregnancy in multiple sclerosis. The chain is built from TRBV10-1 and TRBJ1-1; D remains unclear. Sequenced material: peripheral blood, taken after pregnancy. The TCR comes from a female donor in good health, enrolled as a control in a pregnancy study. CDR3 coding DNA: TGCGCCAGCAGGGAGTCCGGAGGCACTGAAGCTTTCTTT. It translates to CASRESGGTEAFF.